The T cell receptor (beta chain) described here comes from a study of blood T cell repertoires in COVID-19. On the study more broadly: Acute and convalescent COVID-19 specimens originated in the United States, Italy and Spain. T cells, B-cell-depleted T cells, or PBMCs supplied cDNA or gDNA.

The authors' processing: Nucleated cell counts were estimated from reference gene primer amplification. Generated by immunoSEQ multiplex PCR, the TCRdb table keeps only in-frame clones and is missing some. V, J and clone size were drawn from that table, and D and trimming were deduced from the DNA. The sample has almost 250,000 clones; roughly nine tenths are singletons. The CDR3 has 21 amino acids. The ends lost 11 bases at V and 3 bases at J; junction bases unmatched: 33. The V gene's germline CDR1 is MNHEY and CDR2 SMNVEV (reference sequence). Sequencing was performed on peripheral blood. The V gene is TRBV27, the J gene TRBJ2-5, with 7 bases identical to TRBD2. The sequence was obtained from a woman aged 55-69 years who had recovered from COVID-19. The CDR3 region has the DNA TGTGCCTTCGGAGAGGGGAGTTTGGTCTTCGTTACGGGGGGACTTAAAGAGACCCAGTACTTC. Encoded protein: CAFGEGSLVFVTGGLKETQYF.